These 24 T cell receptor beta chains were sequenced from one sample in a study of T cells in women clearing cervical HPV infection. The data were produced by immunoSEQ multiplex PCR, yet TCRdb's version contains in-frame clones alone and is incomplete. In all, the sample yields about 19,000 clones. The sequencing input was blood buffy coat. Receptors were obtained from a woman between 18 and 70 years old with a cervical HPV16 infection that either progressed to CIN3+ or cleared (not recorded which).

In the case of this clone: The CDR3 is cut off 3 residues early in the read; its end comes from the germline J gene. The V gene is TRBV14, the J gene TRBJ2-2; TRBD1 matches at 7 bases. Germline-derived CDR1 and CDR2 are SGHDN and FVKESK. The CDR3 extends over 15 amino acids. The V gene end was trimmed by 5 bases and the J gene end by 6 bases; junction bases not matched to a gene: 9. This CDR3 is CASSKMTGWSGELFF. The covered CDR3 bases are TGTGCCAGCAGCAAGATGACAGGGTGGTCCGGGGAG. The whole variable domain, remainder taken from reference TRBV14 and TRBJ2-2, is EAGVTQFPSHSVIEKGQTVTLRCDPISGHDNLYWYRRVMGKEIKFLLHFVKESKQDESGMPNNRFLAERTGGTYSTLKVQPAELEDSGVYFCASSKMTGWSGELFFGEGSRLTVL.

Considering frequency, this clone is medium-sized. The germline gene is not matched at one end of the junction; a read error may be the cause. The missing CDR3 end, 3 residues past where the read stops, is filled in from the germline J gene. The rearrangement uses TRBV6-4 and TRBJ1-2, with 12 bases that match TRBD1. This CDR3 is 22 amino acids long. Germline lookup yields CDR1 MRHNA and CDR2 SNTAGT. CDR3 sequence reads: CASSDSKYIPGTGGLANYGYTF. The DNA read from the CDR3 is TGTGCCAGCAGCGACTCTAAATACATTCCCGGGACAGGGGGCCTAGCTAACTATGGC.

The CDR3 is CASSLFSGTGHEQYF. The sequenced part of the CDR3 DNA is TGTGCCAGCAGCTTATTCTCCGGGACAGGGCACGAG. This chain links TRBV7-9 with TRBJ2-7; TRBD1 matches at 9 bases. The CDR3 extends 3 residues past the end of the read, so its final part is completed from the germline J gene. Germline V gene data show CDR1 as SEHNR and CDR2 as FQNEAQ (reference sequence). Germline trimming cut 2 bases from V and 5 bases from J; bases unmatched to any gene: 7. This CDR3 contains 15 residues.

A note on this clone: The CDR3 end lies 3 residues beyond the end of the read and is filled in from the germline J gene. This chain uses TRBV20-1 with TRBJ1-2, with D possibly being TRBD1 (5 bases). Per germline, CDR1 DFQATT and CDR2 SNEGSKA (reference sequence). The CDR3 spans 13 residues. CDR3 loop: CSTRSGGAGGYTF. CDR3 bases read: TGCAGTACAAGATCTGGCGGGGCCGGCGGC.

As concerns this clone: The sequence runs out 3 residues before the end of the CDR3; the remainder is reconstructed from the germline J gene. V is TRBV10-3 and J is TRBJ2-3; possibly TRBD1 for D (6 bases). Trimming took off 6 bases at V and 0 bases at J, with 10 bases between the two ends. Germline loops: CDR1 ENHRY, CDR2 SYGVKD. The CDR3 spans 14 residues. This chain's CDR3 is CAISRDISTDTQYF. The part of the CDR3 DNA that was read is TGTGCCATCAGCCGGGACATTAGCACAGATACG.

In regard to this clone: The read terminates 3 residues before the CDR3 end, so the remaining end is supplied by the germline J gene. The chain carries TRBV3-1 (or the pseudogene TRBV3-2) and TRBJ2-3, with 8 bases identical to TRBD2. The CDR3 runs 16 residues. Losses at the gene ends were 4 bases for V and 3 bases for J; bases not matched to a gene: 9. CDR1 and CDR2 (germline): LGHDT, YNNKEL (reference sequence). The CDR3: CASSLSGLGETDTQYF. Partial CDR3 DNA: TGTGCCAGCAGCCTATCGGGACTAGGAGAGACAGATACG.

For this clone: Read coverage stops 3 residues before the CDR3 terminus; the germline J gene supplies the remainder. The rearrangement links TRBV5-1 to TRBJ2-1; 13 nucleotides align to TRBD2. CDR3 size: 17 residues. V gave up 2 bases and J gave up 2 bases; unmatched junction bases: 4. From germline, CDR1 is SGHRS and CDR2 YFSETQ. Here the CDR3 reads CASSFTSGGVTYNEQFF. The DNA read from the CDR3 is TGCGCCAGCAGCTTTACTAGCGGGGGGGTGACCTACAATGAG. The variable domain in full, with the rest retrieved from reference TRBV5-1 and TRBJ2-1, is KAGVTQTPRYLIKTRGQQVTLSCSPISGHRSVSWYQQTPGQGLQFLFEYFSETQRNKGNFPGRFSGRQFSNSRSEMNVSTLELGDSALYLCASSFTSGGVTYNEQFFGPGTRLTVL.

To note about this clone: The junction shows a germline mismatch at one end, possibly a read error. The read halts 3 residues ahead of the CDR3 end, with the missing end drawn from the germline J gene. This sequence joins TRBV4-2 and TRBJ1-5; 7 nucleotides align to TRBD1. Looked up from germline, CDR1 is LGHNA and CDR2 is YNFKEQ. The CDR3 loop spans 13 amino acids. CDR3 region: CASSIDREQPQHF. CDR3 DNA (partial): TGCGCCAGCTCGATTGACAGGGAACAGCCC.

With respect to this clone: The read finishes 3 residues shy of the CDR3 end, and the germline J gene is used to complete it. This sequence joins TRBV23-1 and TRBJ1-5; TRBD1 might be the D (5 bases). TRBV23-1 falls under the ORF class, with uncertain function. The CDR3 extends over 12 amino acids. V dropped 6 bases and J dropped 7 bases, with 10 bases sitting between them. Partial CDR3 DNA: TGCGCCAGCAGGGGGCCCCCCCAGCCC. Translated: CASRGPPQP. The CDR3 reads in full as CASRGPPQPQHF.

By frequency, this clone is medium-sized. Read data end 3 residues before the CDR3 end; the end is taken from the germline J gene. The V and J genes are TRBV7-3 and TRBJ2-1, with 9 nucleotides matching TRBD2. This CDR3 has 15 residues. V shed 9 bases and J 4 bases; nucleotides not matched to a gene: 10. Germline assignment: CDR1 SGHTA and CDR2 FQGTGA. The CDR3 is CASGAASGVYNEQFF. CDR3 DNA (partial): TGTGCCAGTGGCGCGGCTAGCGGGGTATACAATGAG.

In regard to this clone: The read falls 3 residues short of the CDR3 end, and the missing part is taken from the germline J gene. The V gene is TRBV5-6, the J gene TRBJ2-7; the D gene is possibly TRBD1 (6 bases). V was clipped by 1 base and J by 3 bases, with 14 bases between them. The germline V gene has CDR1 SGHDT and CDR2 YYEEEE. This CDR3 contains 15 residues. The covered CDR3 bases are TGTGCCAGCAGCTTGACGACAGGCCTAGGCTACGAG. This codes for CASSLTTGLGYE. The whole CDR3 protein reads CASSLTTGLGYEQYF.

Regarding this clone: Sequencing ends 3 residues short of the CDR3 end; the germline J gene provides the rest. The rearrangement uses TRBV5-1 and TRBJ2-3; TRBD2 agrees at 7 bases. The germline gives CDR1 SGHRS, CDR2 YFSETQ. V shed 0 bases, J shed 0 bases, and the junction held 10 bases outside the gene matches. CDR3 length: 18 residues. The chain's CDR3 is CASSLAGSRLASTDTQYF. CDR3 DNA, as far as it was read: TGCGCCAGCAGCTTGGCAGGCTCGAGACTAGCTAGCACAGATACG. Full variable domain (missing parts from reference TRBV5-1 and TRBJ2-3): KAGVTQTPRYLIKTRGQQVTLSCSPISGHRSVSWYQQTPGQGLQFLFEYFSETQRNKGNFPGRFSGRQFSNSRSEMNVSTLELGDSALYLCASSLAGSRLASTDTQYFGPGTRLTVL.

Details on this clone: The CDR3 end is not reached by the read, which stops 3 residues before it; the germline J gene fills it in. V is TRBV7-9 and J is TRBJ1-1; 7 bases are a match to TRBD1. The V and J ends lost 5 bases and 4 bases, in that order; junction bases with no gene match: 4. The CDR3 totals 13 residues. Per germline, CDR1 SEHNR and CDR2 FQNEAQ (reference sequence). The CDR3 reads CASSTGVVTEAFF. The CDR3 bases that were read are TGTGCCAGCAGCACAGGGGTTGTCACTGAA.

Comments on this clone: Coverage ceases 3 residues before the CDR3 finishes, and the germline J gene fills in the end. The chain joins TRBV7-9 to TRBJ2-5, with TRBD1 identical over 7 bases. Per germline, CDR1 SEHNR and CDR2 FQNEAQ (reference sequence). The CDR3 loop spans 14 amino acids. After removal of 5 bases from V and 1 base from J, the junction contained 4 bases not matched to a gene. The DNA read from the CDR3 is TGTGCCAGCAGCCGAGGACAGGCCCAAGAGACC. Its protein is CASSRGQAQET. In full, the CDR3 is CASSRGQAQETQYF.

As concerns this clone: The read ends 3 residues shy of where the CDR3 ends; the end is completed using the germline J gene. This sequence joins TRBV19 and TRBJ2-7, with no clear D. In germline, CDR1 is LNHDA, CDR2 SQIVND (reference sequence). Trimming removed 3 bases from V and 1 base from J, with 13 bases in between. There are 15 residues in the CDR3. The part of the CDR3 DNA that was read is TGTGCCAGTAGTATCGTCCACAGTGATTCCTACGAG. Amino acids: CASSIVHSDSYE. In full, the CDR3 is CASSIVHSDSYEQYF.

The CDR3: CSARGQGYYGYTF. CDR3 DNA (partial): TGCAGTGCTAGAGGACAGGGTTACTATGGC. The chain couples TRBV20-1 to TRBJ1-2, with TRBD1 matching 7 bases. Read coverage stops 3 residues before the CDR3 terminus; the germline J gene supplies the remainder. The CDR3 contains 13 residues. J gave up 3 bases and V 1 base, and 2 bases lay outside the gene matches. The germline gives CDR1 DFQATT, CDR2 SNEGSKA (reference sequence).

With respect to this clone: Sequencing ends 3 residues short of the CDR3 end; the germline J gene provides the rest. The chain couples TRBV19 to TRBJ1-1; 8 bases align to TRBD1. V lost 5 bases to trimming and J lost 5 bases; unmatched junction nucleotides: 13. Per the germline V gene, CDR1 is LNHDA and CDR2 is SQIVND (reference sequence). The CDR3 consists of 16 residues. CDR3 protein: CASSYRGLVGGTEAFF. The CDR3 DNA, read in part, is TGTGCCAGTAGTTACAGGGGGTTAGTTGGTGGGACTGAA.

As concerns this clone: The read ends 3 residues early relative to the CDR3; the germline J gene fills the gap. The genes are TRBV5-1 and TRBJ2-5; 8 nucleotides agree with TRBD1. Germline CDR1 reads SGHRS; CDR2 reads YFSETQ. This CDR3 region has 14 residues. The V segment lost 4 bases and the J segment 4 bases; nucleotides outside the gene matches: 6. The CDR3 DNA, read in part, is TGCGCCAGCAGCCCCGGACAGGGAGGAGAGACC. Its translation: CASSPGQGGET. The whole CDR3 protein reads CASSPGQGGETQYF.

With regard to this clone: The read falls 3 residues short of the CDR3 end, and the missing part is taken from the germline J gene. The rearrangement joins TRBV29-1 to TRBJ2-2; TRBD2 matches at 9 bases. J was trimmed by 5 bases and V by 7 bases; bases with no gene match: 8. The CDR3 covers 14 residues. Germline V gene sequence: CDR1 SQVTM, CDR2 ANQGSEA. Partial CDR3 DNA: TGCAGCGGCCTGAGCGGGGGGCCGACCGGGGAG. Translated: CSGLSGGPTGE. The full CDR3 reads CSGLSGGPTGELFF.

With respect to this clone: The CDR3 is cut off 3 residues early in the read; its end comes from the germline J gene. The chain carries TRBV20-1 and TRBJ1-3; D is ambiguous. Trimming shortened V by 5 bases and J by 0 bases, and 5 bases separated the two germline ends. This CDR3 region has 12 residues. The germline V gene has CDR1 DFQATT and CDR2 SNEGSKA (reference sequence). CDR3 bases read: TGCAGTGCTGTATCCTCTGGAAACACC. Translation gives CSAVSSGNT. In full, the CDR3 is CSAVSSGNTIYF.

A word on this clone: With the read ending 3 residues before the CDR3 end, the germline J gene is used to fill in that end. The chain joins TRBV29-1 to TRBJ2-3; 15 bases map to TRBD2. The CDR3 contains 21 residues. The germline V gene has CDR1 SQVTM and CDR2 ANQGSEA. The trim removed 0 bases at V and 1 base at J, leaving 14 bases unmatched. The CDR3 region is CSVEDLQGLAGGQTRTDTQYF. Partial CDR3 DNA: TGCAGCGTTGAAGACCTGCAGGGACTAGCGGGGGGACAGACCCGCACAGATACG.

This clone counts as medium-sized by frequency. The DNA ends 3 residues before the CDR3 does, and the rest of the CDR3 is filled in from the germline J gene. The rearrangement uses TRBV6-2 or TRBV6-3 and TRBJ1-5, with D hard to call. CDR3 size: 14 residues. The V gene lost 2 bases and the J gene lost 9 bases, with 14 bases spanning the gap. Germline CDR1 reads MNHEY; CDR2 reads SVGEGT. The sequenced part of the CDR3 DNA is TGTGCCAGCAGTTACAACCAGGCTCATGGGCCC. Protein sequence: CASSYNQAHGP. The whole CDR3 region reads CASSYNQAHGPQHF.

A word on this clone: The read terminates 3 residues ahead of where the CDR3 ends, so the germline J gene completes it. The V call is TRBV6-2 or TRBV6-3, the J call TRBJ1-3, with D possibly being TRBD1 (6 bases). The CDR3 length is 16 residues. CDR1 is MNHEY and CDR2 is SVGEGT in the germline V gene. V was trimmed by 8 bases and J by 7 bases, leaving 24 bases between them. The CDR3 bases that were read are TGTGCCAGCGGAAAGAAGAGGACAGTAAACAGGAACACC. Its protein is CASGKKRTVNRNT. The full CDR3 protein is CASGKKRTVNRNTIYF.

With regard to this clone: At one end, the junction sequence differs from germline, possibly due to a read error. The sequence runs out 3 residues before the end of the CDR3; the remainder is reconstructed from the germline J gene. This chain links TRBV7-6 with TRBJ2-7; TRBD2 matches 10 bases. Germline loops: CDR1 SGHVS, CDR2 FNYEAQ. The CDR3 length is 16 residues. The chain's CDR3 is CASSLGLAGVSSEQYF. CDR3 DNA, as far as it was read: TGTGCCAGCAGCTTAGGGCTAGCGGGGGTATCCTCCGAG.